These T cell receptor beta chains were read from a single sample in a study of blood T cell repertoires in COVID-19. Using immunoSEQ multiplex PCR, the repertoire was profiled, and TCRdb retains in-frame clones only, with some absent. The sample lists approximately 300,000 clones; around 90% were seen once. The sequencing sample was made of PBMCs or T cells enriched from blood (not recorded which). Receptor source: a woman younger than 45 who had recovered from COVID-19. Both conserved end residues are part of each CDR3. A D gene is named only where the DNA matches it firmly. Some rows mark clone size as missing; the rest say once, few, many or name a class of expanded clone.

TRBV2	.	TRBJ1-2	.	TGTGCCAGCAGTGAAGAGGGGCAGGGCTATGGCTACACCTTC	CASSEEGQGYGYTF
TRBV7-2	TRBD2	TRBJ2-7	.	TGTGCCAGCAGCACCGGACTAGCGGGAGGGCGGATGCGATACGAGCAGTACTTC	CASSTGLAGGRMRYEQYF
TRBV27	TRBD1	TRBJ2-3	.	TGTGCCAGCAGTGTCAGGGGGCGGACAGATACGCAGTATTTT	CASSVRGRTDTQYF
TRBV5-4	.	TRBJ2-3	once	TGTGCCAGCAGGCGGTCGAGTAGCACAGATACGCAGTATTTT	CASRRSSSTDTQYF
TRBV28	TRBD2	TRBJ2-7	.	TGTGCCAGCAGTTCTAGCGGGAGGCCCGACTCCTACGAGCAGTACTTC	CASSSSGRPDSYEQYF
TRBV27	TRBD1	TRBJ2-3	.	TGTGCCAGCAGTTTACCCGGGACAGGGGGAAATACGCAGTATTTT	CASSLPGTGGNTQYF
TRBV2	TRBD1	TRBJ2-4	.	TGTGCCAGCAGAACAGGGGGGGCCAAAAACATTCAGTACTTC	CASRTGGAKNIQYF
TRBV7-2	.	TRBJ2-1	.	TGTGCCAGCAGCTTTAAAGCCCGGGATCATACGCAGTTCTTC	CASSFKARDHTQFF
TRBV5-1	TRBD1	TRBJ1-1	once	TGCGCCAGCAGCTTACGACAACAGGGGTACACTGAAGCTTTCTTT	CASSLRQQGYTEAFF
TRBV3-1/TRBV3-2	.	TRBJ2-2	.	TGTGCCAGCAGCCAAAGGCGGTTGGGCACCGGGGAGCTGTTTTTT	CASSQRRLGTGELFF
TRBV15	.	TRBJ2-1	.	TGTGCCACCAGCAGAGGGGGCTACAGCTCCTACAATGAGCAGTTCTTC	CATSRGGYSSYNEQFF
TRBV7-8	.	TRBJ1-1	.	TGTGCCAGCAGCTACTCACGACAGGCGTTGGCGAACACTGAAGCTTTCTTT	CASSYSRQALANTEAFF
TRBV28	TRBD2	TRBJ2-3	.	TGTGCCAGCAGTTTGGGGACTAGCCCAGATACGCAGTATTTT	CASSLGTSPDTQYF
TRBV28	TRBD1	TRBJ1-5	.	TGTGCCAGCGATCAAGGAAGGGGGCTGAGCCAGCCCCAGCATTTT	CASDQGRGLSQPQHF
TRBV5-4	.	TRBJ2-7	.	TGTGCCAGCAGCTTGGTCCCGGGAAACGAGCAGTACTTC	CASSLVPGNEQYF
TRBV7-2	.	TRBJ2-7	.	TGTGCCAGTCGGCCGGGACTTGGAAGCTCCTACGAGCAGTACTTC	CASRPGLGSSYEQYF
TRBV11-3	.	TRBJ2-2	.	TGTGCCAGCAGCCGGGCTGGACTGATTAACGGGGAGCTGTTTTTT	CASSRAGLINGELFF
TRBV4-2	.	TRBJ1-2	.	TGTGCCAGCAGCCAAGATTGGGCAGGGGCTAACTATGGCTACACCTTC	CASSQDWAGANYGYTF
TRBV30	TRBD2	TRBJ2-5	.	TGTGCCTGGAGCCGGACTAGCGGGGGAGAGACCCAGTACTTC	CAWSRTSGGETQYF
TRBV13	TRBD2	TRBJ2-3	.	TGTGCCAGCAGCTTAATAGCGGGGGCAGATACGCAGTATTTT	CASSLIAGADTQYF
TRBV5-4	.	TRBJ1-2	.	TGTGCCAGCACCTCCGGGGGAGCTAACTATGGCTACACCTTC	CASTSGGANYGYTF
TRBV6-2/TRBV6-3	TRBD1	TRBJ2-3	.	TGTGCCAGCAGCCTTATACCGGGACAGGGGGGCACAGATACGCAGTATTTT	CASSLIPGQGGTDTQYF
TRBV11-2	TRBD2	TRBJ2-3	.	TGTGCCAGCAGCCAAAAGGCGGCAGCGGGAGGGCCAGGAGATACGCAGTATTTT	CASSQKAAAGGPGDTQYF
TRBV24-1	.	TRBJ2-3	.	TGTGCCACCAGTGATTTGAGTGGCGGGGCCTACCTGGATACGCAGTATTTT	CATSDLSGGAYLDTQYF
TRBV15	TRBD1	TRBJ2-5	.	TGTGCCACCAGCAGAGGGGCAGGGGGCCAAGAGACCCAGTACTTC	CATSRGAGGQETQYF
TRBV2	.	TRBJ2-7	.	TGTGCCAGCATCCAACCGTCCGCTCGGGAGCAGTACTTC	CASIQPSAREQYF
TRBV28	TRBD2	TRBJ2-7	.	TGTGCCAGCAGATGGGGTTGGACTAGCGGGAGAGGAGCCTACGAGCAGTACTTC	CASRWGWTSGRGAYEQYF
TRBV5-1	TRBD1	TRBJ1-1	.	TGCGCCAGCAGGCCGGGGACAGCGAACACTGAAGCTTTCTTT	CASRPGTANTEAFF
TRBV2	TRBD1	TRBJ1-3	.	TGTGCCAGCAGTGTCAGGGGGTTCGGCGGAAACACCATATATTTT	CASSVRGFGGNTIYF
TRBV28	TRBD1	TRBJ1-5	.	TGTGCCAGCACCGAAAACAGGGGTCAGCCCCAGCATTTT	CASTENRGQPQHF
TRBV2	.	TRBJ2-3	.	TGTGCCAGCAGTGAAATCCGCGGCGTTGGTACGCAGTATTTT	CASSEIRGVGTQYF
TRBV11-2	.	TRBJ2-5	.	TGTGCCAGCGCCCAAAGGTCCGGGGGATTGGGAGAGACCCAGTACTTC	CASAQRSGGLGETQYF
TRBV2	.	TRBJ1-6	once	TGTGCCAGCGGTGGACAGTTGCCTTCACCCCTCCACTTT	CASGGQLPSPLHF
TRBV7-2	TRBD1	TRBJ1-1	.	TGTGCCAGCAGACCGGGACAGGGGGTCACTGAAGCTTTCTTT	CASRPGQGVTEAFF
TRBV18	TRBD1	TRBJ2-7	.	TGTGCCAGCTCTGGACAGGGGGCCTACGAGCAGTACTTC	CASSGQGAYEQYF
TRBV5-8	TRBD2	TRBJ2-1	.	TGTGCCAGCAGCCACGGACTAGCGGCCCAAGAGCAGTTCTTC	CASSHGLAAQEQFF
TRBV6-6	TRBD2	TRBJ2-5	.	TGTGCCAGCAGTTACCGACTAGCTTTAGGAGAGACCCAGTACTTC	CASSYRLALGETQYF
TRBV3-1/TRBV3-2	.	TRBJ1-4	.	TGTGCCAGCAGCCGGGACACCCTCCCCCTAAAACTGTTTTTT	CASSRDTLPLKLFF
TRBV15	TRBD1	TRBJ1-2	.	TGTGCCACCAGATTAGGACAGGGAAGGAACTATGGCTACACCTTC	CATRLGQGRNYGYTF
TRBV5-4	.	TRBJ1-2	once	TGTGCCAGCAGCTCTACAGGGACCTATGGCTACACCTTC	CASSSTGTYGYTF
TRBV7-2	TRBD1	TRBJ1-2	.	TGTGCCAGCAGCTTTGACAGGGAGTATGGCTACACCTTC	CASSFDREYGYTF